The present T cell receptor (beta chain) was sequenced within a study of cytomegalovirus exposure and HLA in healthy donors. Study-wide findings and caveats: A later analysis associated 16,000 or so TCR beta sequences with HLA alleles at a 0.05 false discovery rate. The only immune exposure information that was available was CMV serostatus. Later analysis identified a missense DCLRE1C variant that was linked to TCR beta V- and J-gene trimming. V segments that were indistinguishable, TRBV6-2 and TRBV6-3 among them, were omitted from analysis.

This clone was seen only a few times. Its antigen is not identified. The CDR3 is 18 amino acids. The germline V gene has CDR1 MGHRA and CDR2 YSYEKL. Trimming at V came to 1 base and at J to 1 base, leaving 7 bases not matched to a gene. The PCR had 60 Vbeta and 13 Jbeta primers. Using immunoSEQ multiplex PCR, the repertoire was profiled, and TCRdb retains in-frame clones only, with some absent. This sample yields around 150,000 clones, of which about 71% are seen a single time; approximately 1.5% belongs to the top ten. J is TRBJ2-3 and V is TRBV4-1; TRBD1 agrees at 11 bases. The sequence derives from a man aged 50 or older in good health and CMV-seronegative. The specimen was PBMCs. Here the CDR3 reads CASSQGWDRGARTDTQYF. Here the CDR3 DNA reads TGCGCCAGCAGCCAAGGTTGGGACAGGGGGGCTCGCACAGATACGCAGTATTTT.